This TCR beta chain was sequenced in a study of CD8 T cells in ankylosing spondylitis. Overall study findings and caveats: As for the disease-linked clones, they showed a CD8+ phenotype and occurred at relatively low frequencies in peripheral blood. The study identified a TCR beta motif of roughly eight highly homologous variants that appeared characteristic of ankylosing spondylitis blood. The clones that were linked to disease were reported to be significantly enriched in matched synovial fluid samples from ankylosing spondylitis patients.

This clonotype was recorded many times. What it binds is not known. V shed 2 bases and J 0 bases; nucleotides not matched to a gene: 4. There are 15 residues in the CDR3. The germline gives CDR1 SGDLS, CDR2 YYNGEE. A quantitative 5'-RACE method, one with molecular barcodes, was used to make TCR beta libraries. Using its own MiXCR run on the 5' RACE reads, TCRdb lists one record per CDR3 protein. Counted here are 240,000 or so distinct CDR3 sequences, roughly 8.6% occurring once; the ten biggest clones make up about 6.5%. The material sequenced was blood, either unsorted or a sorted T cell fraction (not recorded which). This clonotype was sampled from a male donor with ankylosing spondylitis or in good health (not recorded which). The V gene is TRBV9, the J gene TRBJ1-1, with TRBD1 matching 7 bases. CDR3 sequence: CASSVTGRMNTEAFF. Here the CDR3 DNA reads TGTGCCAGCAGCGTGACAGGGCGGATGAACACTGAAGCTTTCTTT.